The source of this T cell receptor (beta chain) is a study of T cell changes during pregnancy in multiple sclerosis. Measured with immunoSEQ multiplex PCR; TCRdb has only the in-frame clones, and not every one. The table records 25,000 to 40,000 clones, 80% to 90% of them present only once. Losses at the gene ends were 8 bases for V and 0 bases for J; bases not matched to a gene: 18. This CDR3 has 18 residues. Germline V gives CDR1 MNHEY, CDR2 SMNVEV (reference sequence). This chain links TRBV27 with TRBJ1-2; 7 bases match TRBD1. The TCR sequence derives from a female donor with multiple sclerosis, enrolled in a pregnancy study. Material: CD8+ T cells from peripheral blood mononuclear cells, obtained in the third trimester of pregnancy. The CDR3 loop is CASRNNTEWDSPNYGYTF. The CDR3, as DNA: TGTGCCAGCCGAAATAATACAGAGTGGGACAGCCCTAACTATGGCTACACCTTC.